Following are 4 T cell receptor beta chains from one sample sequenced in a study of shared clonotypes between healthy human individuals. Sequencing was performed with immunoSEQ multiplex PCR; in TCRdb, only in-frame clones are kept and a portion is missing. The sample has under 600,000 clones, over 75% seen once. Sequencing was performed on PBMCs. The receptors shown here come from a woman in her 40s in good health. Some clones in this sample may be carry-over from other donors' samples.

A note on this clone: The same CDR3 is also encoded by other DNA sequences in this sample. The V and J genes are TRBV18 and TRBJ2-3, with unresolved D. From germline, CDR1 is KGHSH and CDR2 LQKENI. The V and J ends lost 3 bases and 0 bases respectively, with 4 bases between them. The CDR3 has 13 amino acids. CDR3 region: CASSPPSTDTQYF. The CDR3 nucleotides are TGTGCCAGCTCACCCCCTAGCACAGATACGCAGTATTTT. The entire variable domain, with the rest obtained from reference TRBV18 and TRBJ2-3, is as follows: NAGVMQNPRHLVRRRGQEARLRCSPMKGHSHVYWYRQLPEEGLKFMVYLQKENIIDESGMPKERFSAEFPKEGPSILRIQQVVRGDSAAYFCASSPPSTDTQYFGPGTRLTVL.

The chain employs TRBV9 and TRBJ1-2; D is perhaps TRBD1 (5 bases). Looked up from germline, CDR1 is SGDLS and CDR2 is YYNGEE. V lost 3 bases to trimming and J lost 5 bases, with 26 bases between them. This CDR3 contains 18 residues. The chain's CDR3 is CASSADSTLQVGIYGYTF. CDR3 nucleotide sequence: TGTGCCAGCAGCGCAGATTCCACCCTACAGGTGGGAATTTATGGCTACACCTTC.

The genes are TRBV5-1 and TRBJ2-1; TRBD2 is a possible D gene (6 bases). In germline, CDR1 is SGHRS, CDR2 YFSETQ. V lost 0 bases, J lost 8 bases, and 12 bases lay in between. This CDR3 contains 14 residues. This CDR3 is CASSLDTSLDEQFF. In nucleotides, the CDR3 is TGCGCCAGCAGCTTGGATACTAGCCTGGATGAGCAGTTCTTC.

This sequence joins TRBV2 and TRBJ1-5, with D maybe TRBD1 (5 bases). The length of the CDR3 is 13 residues. Trimming stripped 6 bases from V and 3 bases from J, with 9 bases between. Germline V lookup: CDR1 SNHLY, CDR2 FYNNEI. CDR3 DNA: TGTGCCAGCAGGAGGGGCTCCAATCAGCCCCAGCATTTT. Its protein is CASRRGSNQPQHF. Using reference TRBV2 and TRBJ1-5 for the parts outside the CDR3, the full variable domain is EPEVTQTPSHQVTQMGQEVILRCVPISNHLYFYWYRQILGQKVEFLVSFYNNEISEKSEIFDDQFSVERPDGSNFTLKIRSTKLEDSAMYFCASRRGSNQPQHFGDGTRLSIL.